What follows are 9 T cell receptor beta chains derived from one specimen sequenced in a study of cytomegalovirus exposure and HLA in healthy donors. Data came from immunoSEQ multiplex PCR; TCRdb stores just in-frame clones and leaves some out. The sample lists some 65,000 clones, approximately 94% occurring once. The specimen sequenced was PBMCs. The receptors here all came from a young man in good health and CMV-seropositive.

The rearrangement links TRBV6-5 to TRBJ1-2, with 8 nucleotides matching TRBD1. Germline V gene lookup returns CDR1 MNHEY and CDR2 SVGAGI. The CDR3 totals 14 residues. The trim removed 2 bases at V and 7 bases at J, leaving 6 bases unmatched. The CDR3 bases are TGTGCCAGCAGTTACATCAGGGGGCAAGGTGGCTACACCTTC. Residues: CASSYIRGQGGYTF.

The CDR3 bases are TGTGCCAGCACAGCGGGAAAATACACTGAAGCTTTCTTT. It encodes CASTAGKYTEAFF. The chain employs TRBV6-1 and TRBJ1-1; unclear D gene. The CDR3 covers 13 residues. Germline V CDR1 and CDR2: MNHNS, SASEGT. Trimming left V 7 bases short and J 3 bases short, with 12 bases between.

The chain employs TRBV25-1 and TRBJ1-3; 8 bases line up with TRBD1. Germline-derived CDR1 and CDR2 are MGHDK and SYGVNS. There are 14 residues in the CDR3. V shed 4 bases and J 10 bases; nucleotides not matched to a gene: 9. The CDR3 sequence: CASSGRGQRNTIYF. CDR3 nucleotide sequence: TGTGCCAGCAGTGGCAGGGGGCAAAGGAATACCATATATTTT.

This clone was seen just once. The V gene is TRBV18, the J gene TRBJ2-3, with 11 bases aligning to TRBD2. The CDR3 is 17 residues long. The germline gives CDR1 KGHSH, CDR2 LQKENI. The V gene end was trimmed by 3 bases and the J gene end by 4 bases; junction bases not matched to a gene: 9. CDR3 sequence: CASSPLSSGGLADTQYF. In nucleotides, the CDR3 is TGTGCCAGCTCACCCCTATCTAGCGGGGGGCTGGCAGATACGCAGTATTTT.

The chain combines TRBV19 with TRBJ1-2; TRBD1 matches 11 bases. V lost 5 bases, J lost 3 bases, and 5 bases stayed unmatched. CDR3 length: 15 residues. Germline V gives CDR1 LNHDA, CDR2 SQIVND (reference sequence). Here the CDR3 DNA reads TGTGCCAGTAGTGACCGGGACAGGGGGGACTATGGCTACACCTTC. This encodes CASSDRDRGDYGYTF.

CDR3 sequence (DNA): TGTGCCACCAGCACCGGGACACTGAACACTGAAGCTTTCTTT. This translates into CATSTGTLNTEAFF. The chain carries TRBV15 and TRBJ1-1; possible D gene TRBD1, 6 bases. The V and J ends lost 4 bases and 0 bases respectively, with 9 bases between them. The CDR3 length is 14 residues. CDR1 is LNHNV and CDR2 is YYDKDF in the germline V gene (reference sequence).

The chain couples TRBV27 to TRBJ1-5, with D unresolved. V was pared by 2 bases and J by 4 bases, with 9 bases between. Germline lookup yields CDR1 MNHEY and CDR2 SMNVEV (reference sequence). The CDR3 sequence is 14 residues long. The CDR3 nucleotides are TGTGCCAGCAGTTTAGGTCGCGCGAATCAGCCCCAGCATTTT. This encodes CASSLGRANQPQHF.

This clone was observed a few times. The chain combines TRBV6-4 with TRBJ2-1; 12 bases align to TRBD2. Germline CDR1 is MRHNA and CDR2 is SNTAGT. The ends lost 5 bases at V and 8 bases at J; junction bases unmatched: 7. The CDR3 sequence is 15 residues long. The CDR3 DNA sequence: TGTGCCAGCAGTCGACTAGCGGGAGAGGGGGATGAGCAGTTCTTC. As protein: CASSRLAGEGDEQFF.

The chain uses TRBV19 and TRBJ1-3; D is undetermined. The CDR3 extends over 15 amino acids. Trimming removed 4 bases at V and 0 bases at J, with 10 bases between. Germline V gene sequence: CDR1 LNHDA, CDR2 SQIVND (reference sequence). CDR3 nucleotides: TGTGCCAGTAGTAGGTCGTTCAGCTCTGGAAACACCATATATTTT. Amino acids: CASSRSFSSGNTIYF.